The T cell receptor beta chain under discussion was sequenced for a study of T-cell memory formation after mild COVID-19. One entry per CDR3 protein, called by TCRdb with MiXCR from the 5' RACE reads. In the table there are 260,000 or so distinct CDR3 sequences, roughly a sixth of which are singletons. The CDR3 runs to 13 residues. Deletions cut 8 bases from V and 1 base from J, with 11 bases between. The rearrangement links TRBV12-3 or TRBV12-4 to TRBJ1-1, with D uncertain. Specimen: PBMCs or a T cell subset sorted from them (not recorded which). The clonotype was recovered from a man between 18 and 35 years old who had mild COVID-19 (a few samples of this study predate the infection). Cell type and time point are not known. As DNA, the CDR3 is TGTGCCAGCGCCCAGGAAAGGAACACTGAAGCTTTCTTT. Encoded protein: CASAQERNTEAFF.